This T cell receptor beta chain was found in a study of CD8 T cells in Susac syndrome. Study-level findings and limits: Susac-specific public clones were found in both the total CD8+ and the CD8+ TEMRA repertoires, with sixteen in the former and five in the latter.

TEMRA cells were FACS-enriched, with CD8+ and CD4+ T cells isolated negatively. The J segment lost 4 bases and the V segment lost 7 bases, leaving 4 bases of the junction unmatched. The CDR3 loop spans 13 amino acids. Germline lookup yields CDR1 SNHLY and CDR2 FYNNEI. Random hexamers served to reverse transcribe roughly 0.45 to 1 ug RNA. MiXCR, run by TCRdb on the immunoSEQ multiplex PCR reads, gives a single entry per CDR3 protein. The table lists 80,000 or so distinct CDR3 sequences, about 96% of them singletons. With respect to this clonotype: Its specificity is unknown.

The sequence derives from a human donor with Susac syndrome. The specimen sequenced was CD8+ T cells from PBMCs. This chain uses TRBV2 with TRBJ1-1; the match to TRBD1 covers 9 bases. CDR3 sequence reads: CASTWDRATEAFF. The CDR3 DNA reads TGTGCCAGCACATGGGACAGGGCCACTGAAGCTTTCTTT.